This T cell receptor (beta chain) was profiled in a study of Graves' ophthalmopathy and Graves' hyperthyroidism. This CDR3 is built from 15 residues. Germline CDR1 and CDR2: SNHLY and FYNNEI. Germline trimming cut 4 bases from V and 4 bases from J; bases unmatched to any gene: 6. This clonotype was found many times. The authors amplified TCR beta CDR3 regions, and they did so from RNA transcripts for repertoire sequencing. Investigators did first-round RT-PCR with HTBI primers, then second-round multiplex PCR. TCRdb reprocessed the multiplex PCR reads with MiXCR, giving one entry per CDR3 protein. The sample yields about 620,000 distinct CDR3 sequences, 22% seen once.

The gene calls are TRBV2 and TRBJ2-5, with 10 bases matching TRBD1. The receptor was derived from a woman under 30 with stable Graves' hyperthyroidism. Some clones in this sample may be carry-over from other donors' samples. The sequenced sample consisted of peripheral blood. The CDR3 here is CASSATGGAGETQYF. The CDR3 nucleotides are TGTGCCAGCAGTGCGACAGGGGGCGCGGGAGAGACCCAGTACTTC.